This record concerns one T cell receptor (beta chain) sequence. Naive CD8 cells, CD45RO-negative and positively selected for CCR7, excluded terminally differentiated effector memory CD45RA+ cells. Germline CDR1 is SGHNT and CDR2 is YYREEE (reference sequence). V dropped 7 bases and J dropped 1 base, with 7 bases sitting between them. There are 12 residues in the CDR3. The sample belongs to a study of shared clonotypes between healthy human individuals. Profiled with immunoSEQ multiplex PCR; TCRdb holds only in-frame clones, not every one. The sample has some 580,000 clones, roughly 98% seen once. The chain is built from TRBV5-4 and TRBJ2-3; D is unresolved. The sequence derives from a young man in good health. Sequencing input: naive CD8+ T cells sorted from blood. The CDR3 DNA reads TGTGCCAGCGGTTGGGGCACAGATACGCAGTATTTT. As protein: CASGWGTDTQYF.